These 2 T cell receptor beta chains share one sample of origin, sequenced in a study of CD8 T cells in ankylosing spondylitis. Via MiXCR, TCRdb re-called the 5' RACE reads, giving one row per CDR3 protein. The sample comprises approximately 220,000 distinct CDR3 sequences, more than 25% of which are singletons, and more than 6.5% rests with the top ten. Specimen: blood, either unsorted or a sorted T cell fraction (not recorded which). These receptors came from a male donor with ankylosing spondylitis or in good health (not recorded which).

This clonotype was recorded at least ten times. CDR3 amino acids: CSACGTSGYNEQFF. The CDR3 region has the DNA TGCAGTGCCTGCGGGACTAGCGGTTACAATGAGCAGTTCTTC. The genes are TRBV20-1 and TRBJ2-1; 11 bases are shared with TRBD2. This CDR3 is built from 14 residues. J gave up 4 bases and V 6 bases, and 5 bases lay outside the gene matches. Per germline, CDR1 DFQATT and CDR2 SNEGSKA (reference sequence).

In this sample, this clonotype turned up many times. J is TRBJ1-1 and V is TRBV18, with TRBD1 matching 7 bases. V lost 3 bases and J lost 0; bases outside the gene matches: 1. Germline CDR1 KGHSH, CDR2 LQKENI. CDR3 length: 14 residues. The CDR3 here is CASSPGTVNTEAFF. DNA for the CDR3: TGTGCCAGCTCACCCGGGACAGTGAACACTGAAGCTTTCTTT. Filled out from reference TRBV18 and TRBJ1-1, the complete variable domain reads NAGVMQNPRHLVRRRGQEARLRCSPMKGHSHVYWYRQLPEEGLKFMVYLQKENIIDESGMPKERFSAEFPKEGPSILRIQQVVRGDSAAYFCASSPGTVNTEAFFGQGTRLTVV.